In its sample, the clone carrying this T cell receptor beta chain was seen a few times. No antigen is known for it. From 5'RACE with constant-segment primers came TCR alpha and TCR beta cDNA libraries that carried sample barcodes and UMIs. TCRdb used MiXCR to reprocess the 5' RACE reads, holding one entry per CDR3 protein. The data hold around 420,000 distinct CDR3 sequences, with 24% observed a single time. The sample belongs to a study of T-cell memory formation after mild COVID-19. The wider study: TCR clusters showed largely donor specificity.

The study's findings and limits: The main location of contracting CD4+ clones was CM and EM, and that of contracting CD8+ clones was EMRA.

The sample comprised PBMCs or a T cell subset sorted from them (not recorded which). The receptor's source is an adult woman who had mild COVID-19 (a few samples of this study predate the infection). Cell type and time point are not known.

CDR3 nucleotides: TGTGCCAGCTCACCAACGGTGAATAGCAATCAGCCCCAGCATTTT. Translation: CASSPTVNSNQPQHF. The chain uses TRBV18 and TRBJ1-5; no clear D. CDR1 and CDR2 from the germline V gene are KGHSH and LQKENI. This CDR3 region has 15 residues. V shed 2 bases and J shed 0 bases, with 8 bases lying between them.